The 32 T cell receptor beta chains below come from one sample, sequenced in a study of blood T cell repertoires in COVID-19. TCRdb keeps only in-frame clones here, not all; method: immunoSEQ multiplex PCR. This sample has around 66,000 clones; approximately 87% occur once, and the top ten carry 5.5% to 8.5%. Source material: peripheral blood. These receptors originate from a man in his 60s with acute or convalescent COVID-19.

This chain connects TRBV6-5 to TRBJ1-2; 7 nucleotides agree with TRBD1. Trimming at V came to 10 bases and at J to 4 bases, leaving 6 bases not matched to a gene. This CDR3 has 12 residues. CDR1 is MNHEY, CDR2 SVGAGI, per germline. CDR3 nucleotide sequence: TGTGCCACCTTGACAGGGACCTATGGCTACACCTTC. Protein sequence: CATLTGTYGYTF.

V is TRBV6-5 and J is TRBJ1-5, with unresolved D. Germline CDR1 and CDR2: MNHEY and SVGAGI. V was clipped by 5 bases and J by 0 bases, with 5 bases between them. This CDR3 has 13 amino acids. CDR3 residues: CASSPNSNQPQHF. The DNA of the CDR3 is TGTGCCAGCAGTCCTAATAGCAATCAGCCCCAGCATTTT.

The chain couples TRBV5-4 to TRBJ2-3; TRBD1 is a possible D gene (6 bases). The V and J ends lost 6 bases and 6 bases respectively, with 14 bases between them. This CDR3 region has 13 residues. Germline assignment: CDR1 SGHNT and CDR2 YYREEE (reference sequence). The CDR3 bases are TGTGCCAGCATGGGGCAGGGGACGGATACGCAGTATTTT. Translated: CASMGQGTDTQYF.

V and J are TRBV4-3 and TRBJ2-2; 10 nucleotides align to TRBD2. This CDR3 spans 17 amino acids. Germline lookup yields CDR1 LGHNA and CDR2 YSLEER. Losses at the gene ends were 0 bases for V and 6 bases for J; bases not matched to a gene: 7. The CDR3 is CASSQESTSGFPGELFF. CDR3 in DNA: TGCGCCAGCAGCCAAGAGTCGACTAGCGGGTTCCCCGGGGAGCTGTTTTTT.

This chain uses TRBV2 with TRBJ1-1; 10 bases fit TRBD1. V lost 6 bases, J lost 1 base, and 8 bases stayed unmatched. Germline lookup yields CDR1 SNHLY and CDR2 FYNNEI. This CDR3 comprises 16 residues. The CDR3 is CASRHPRDRGNTEAFF. In DNA, the CDR3 is TGTGCCAGCAGACATCCCCGGGACAGGGGGAACACTGAAGCTTTCTTT.

The gene calls are TRBV14 and TRBJ2-7; TRBD2 aligns across 14 bases. Trimming took 4 bases from V and 6 from J; bases not matched to a gene: 8. Per the germline V gene, CDR1 is SGHDN and CDR2 is FVKESK. CDR3 length: 16 amino acids. The CDR3: CASSPKTSGGAGEQYF. The CDR3 DNA is TGTGCCAGCAGCCCGAAGACTAGCGGGGGGGCCGGCGAGCAGTACTTC.

The chain has TRBV3-1 (or the pseudogene TRBV3-2) and TRBJ1-1; D unclear. This CDR3 contains 13 residues. From germline, CDR1 is LGHDT and CDR2 YNNKEL (reference sequence). The V gene lost 0 bases and the J gene lost 5 bases, with 7 bases spanning the gap. The CDR3 here is CASSQETRTEAFF. As DNA, the CDR3 is TGTGCCAGCAGCCAAGAGACGAGGACTGAAGCTTTCTTT.

This chain connects TRBV19 to TRBJ2-5, with 13 bases aligning to TRBD2. The CDR3 sequence is 15 residues long. Germline V gene lookup returns CDR1 LNHDA and CDR2 SQIVND (reference sequence). With V trimmed by 6 bases and J by 7 bases, 8 bases remained unmatched. The CDR3 is CASSPTSGGSGTQYF. The DNA for the CDR3 is TGTGCCAGTAGCCCGACTAGCGGGGGGTCGGGGACCCAGTACTTC.

V usage is TRBV30 and J usage is TRBJ2-5; 8 positions agree with TRBD1. This CDR3 has 12 residues. After removal of 5 bases from V and 5 bases from J, the junction contained 4 bases not matched to a gene. Germline V gene data show CDR1 as GTSNPN and CDR2 as SVGIG (reference sequence). In DNA, the CDR3 is TGTGCCTGGGGACAGGGTTATGAGACCCAGTACTTC. Translating gives CAWGQGYETQYF.

Written as DNA, the CDR3 is TGTGCCAGCAGGAGGGACAGGGGGCAGGCAGAGACCCAGTACTTC. Its protein product is CASRRDRGQAETQYF. The J gene is TRBJ2-5, the V gene TRBV2; 12 nucleotides line up with TRBD1. J gave up 4 bases and V 6 bases, and 6 bases lay outside the gene matches. Germline V gene data show CDR1 as SNHLY and CDR2 as FYNNEI. The CDR3 is 15 residues long.

The chain carries TRBV6-5 and TRBJ2-3; TRBD2 matches at 9 bases. The CDR3 consists of 15 residues. Germline loops: CDR1 MNHEY, CDR2 SVGAGI. J gave up 4 bases and V 6 bases, and 8 bases lay outside the gene matches. In nucleotides, the CDR3 is TGTGCCAGCAGGCAAGCGGGGGGAGGTTCAGATACGCAGTATTTT. It yields the protein CASRQAGGGSDTQYF.

The V and J genes are TRBV3-1 (or the pseudogene TRBV3-2) and TRBJ1-2; tentative D call: TRBD1 (6 bases). V was pared by 2 bases and J by 7 bases, with 11 bases between. Per the germline V gene, CDR1 is LGHDT and CDR2 is YNNKEL (reference sequence). The CDR3 length is 13 residues. CDR3 sequence reads: CASSQITGTGYTF. As DNA, the CDR3 is TGTGCCAGCAGCCAAATTACAGGGACTGGCTACACCTTC.

This sequence joins TRBV19 and TRBJ2-7; 10 bases are a match to TRBD1. The CDR3 contains 18 residues. Germline V gene sequence: CDR1 LNHDA, CDR2 SQIVND (reference sequence). J lost 7 bases, V lost 5 bases, and 20 bases had no gene match. The CDR3 nucleotides read TGTGCCAGTAGTCTTACCCTAAGCGGACAGGGGGGCTACGCAGAGCAGTACTTC. It specifies CASSLTLSGQGGYAEQYF.

The chain is built from TRBV3-1 (or the pseudogene TRBV3-2) and TRBJ1-2; D perhaps matches TRBD1 (6 bases). Trimming shortened V by 4 bases and J by 8 bases, and 20 bases separated the two germline ends. Germline lookup yields CDR1 LGHDT and CDR2 YNNKEL (reference sequence). The CDR3 covers 15 residues. CDR3: CASSPYPSSRGGYTF. The CDR3 region has the DNA TGTGCCAGCAGCCCTTACCCCAGCTCGAGGGGGGGCTACACCTTC.

The chain combines TRBV6-2 or TRBV6-3 with TRBJ1-2; a weak D match, TRBD1 (6 bases). The length of the CDR3 is 14 residues. From germline, CDR1 is MNHEY and CDR2 SVGEGT. Trimming removed 4 bases from V and 7 bases from J, with 16 bases in between. CDR3 in amino acids: CASSSTGLTSGYTF. The CDR3 DNA reads TGTGCCAGCAGTTCCACAGGGTTGACGTCTGGCTACACCTTC.

The chain employs TRBV11-2 and TRBJ2-7; 9 bases agree with TRBD1. Germline assignment: CDR1 SGHAT and CDR2 FQNNGV. The junction had 3 bases not matched to a gene; V was cut back by 3 bases and J by 0 bases. This CDR3 comprises 15 residues. The CDR3 DNA is TGTGCCAGCAGCTTGACAGGGGGTTTCTCCTACGAGCAGTACTTC. Translating it yields CASSLTGGFSYEQYF.

This clone has just a few counts. J is TRBJ1-5 and V is TRBV29-1, with D uncertain. Germline CDR1 reads SQVTM; CDR2 reads ANQGSEA. This CDR3 is built from 13 residues. The ends were cut back, 6 bases at V and 3 bases at J, with 12 bases in the middle. DNA of the CDR3: TGCAGCGTGACCCTGGGCGTCAATCAGCCCCAGCATTTT. It is translated as CSVTLGVNQPQHF.

The V call is TRBV6-5, the J call TRBJ1-2; a possible D gene is TRBD1 (6 bases). The V gene's germline CDR1 is MNHEY and CDR2 SVGAGI. The V end lost 2 bases, the J end lost 4 bases, and 8 bases lay between the germline ends. The CDR3 sequence is 13 residues long. CDR3 nucleotides: TGTGCCAGCAGTTACGGGGGCTCCTATGGCTACACCTTC. Residues: CASSYGGSYGYTF.

V gene TRBV30 combines with J gene TRBJ2-2; 14 nucleotides align to TRBD2. Unmatched junction bases numbered 3, after V lost 1 base and J lost 5 bases. CDR1 and CDR2 (germline): GTSNPN, SVGIG (reference sequence). The CDR3 is 16 residues long. The CDR3 DNA follows: TGTGCCTGGAGTGGACTAGCGGGGGGGCCGACCGGGGAGCTGTTTTTT. Amino acids: CAWSGLAGGPTGELFF.

This clone has just one count. This sequence joins TRBV6-5 and TRBJ1-1; no definite D call. Trimming cost V 6 bases and J 5 bases, with 10 bases left between them. Germline assignment: CDR1 MNHEY and CDR2 SVGAGI. CDR3 length: 12 residues. CDR3 sequence (DNA): TGTGCCAGCAGGGAGGGAAATACTGAAGCTTTCTTT. This codes for CASREGNTEAFF.

V is TRBV30 and J is TRBJ1-4, with D perhaps TRBD1 (6 bases). The CDR3 is 14 residues long. V was shortened by 2 bases and J by 0 bases, with 7 bases between the two germline ends. Germline V gene lookup returns CDR1 GTSNPN and CDR2 SVGIG (reference sequence). CDR3 coding DNA: TGTGCCTGGAGTCAGGGGTCAACTAATGAAAAACTGTTTTTT. As protein: CAWSQGSTNEKLFF.

This chain uses TRBV5-4 with TRBJ2-7, with 11 positions matching TRBD1. CDR1 and CDR2 (germline): SGHNT, YYREEE (reference sequence). The V segment lost 3 bases and the J segment 0 bases; nucleotides outside the gene matches: 2. The CDR3 runs 15 residues. CDR3 nucleotides: TGTGCCAGCAGCTCGGGACAGGGGGGCTCCTACGAGCAGTACTTC. This codes for CASSSGQGGSYEQYF.

This chain uses TRBV12-3 or TRBV12-4 with TRBJ2-5, with D uncertain. There are 13 residues in the CDR3. V was pared by 4 bases and J by 4 bases, with 10 bases between. This CDR3 is CASSSVRGETQYF. Written as DNA, the CDR3 is TGTGCCAGCAGTTCGGTTCGAGGAGAGACCCAGTACTTC.

This rearrangement joins TRBV15 to TRBJ1-5, with 12 bases lining up with TRBD1. In germline, CDR1 is LNHNV, CDR2 YYDKDF (reference sequence). This CDR3 comprises 18 residues. The trim removed 2 bases at V and 2 bases at J, leaving 7 bases unmatched. CDR3 bases: TGTGCCACCAGCAGACCGGGACAGGGGGCGCGGGGCAATCAGCCCCAGCATTTT. This encodes CATSRPGQGARGNQPQHF.

The chain uses TRBV19 and TRBJ1-2; 7 nucleotides agree with TRBD1. CDR1 LNHDA and CDR2 SQIVND come from the germline V gene (reference sequence). The CDR3 runs to 16 residues. The junction had 7 bases not matched to a gene; V was cut back by 1 base and J by 2 bases. CDR3 sequence reads: CASSIGRGGNNYGYTF. The CDR3, as DNA: TGTGCCAGTAGTATAGGACGAGGGGGCAACAACTATGGCTACACCTTC.

V gene TRBV5-5 combines with J gene TRBJ1-5; TRBD1 agrees at 9 bases. Trimming cost V 3 bases and J 4 bases; bases outside gene matches: 11. The germline V gene has CDR1 SGHKS and CDR2 YYEKEE (reference sequence). The CDR3 length is 17 residues. The CDR3 region is CASSSIFTGGENQPQHF. The DNA of the CDR3 is TGTGCCAGCAGCTCGATTTTTACAGGGGGCGAGAATCAGCCCCAGCATTTT.

The V call is TRBV18, the J call TRBJ2-7, with D perhaps matching TRBD1 (5 bases). The V gene lost 4 bases and the J gene lost 3 bases, with 10 bases spanning the gap. The CDR3 has 13 residues. CDR1 is KGHSH and CDR2 is LQKENI in the germline V gene. CDR3 residues: CASSLTRDYEQYF. In DNA form, the CDR3 reads TGTGCCAGCTCACTTACCAGGGACTACGAGCAGTACTTC. The whole variable domain, filled in from reference TRBV18 and TRBJ2-7, reads NAGVMQNPRHLVRRRGQEARLRCSPMKGHSHVYWYRQLPEEGLKFMVYLQKENIIDESGMPKERFSAEFPKEGPSILRIQQVVRGDSAAYFCASSLTRDYEQYFGPGTRLTVT.

This chain joins TRBV7-3 and TRBJ2-3, with D unresolved. V gave up 3 bases and J gave up 6 bases, with 10 bases separating them. Germline V gene data show CDR1 as SGHTA and CDR2 as FQGTGA. The CDR3 sequence is 13 residues long. CDR3 nucleotide sequence: TGTGCCAGCAGCTTGCACTCCGCCGATACGCAGTATTTT. Translating gives CASSLHSADTQYF.

The chain has TRBV10-3 and TRBJ2-1; 8 bases are a match to TRBD1. Trimming cost V 5 bases and J 6 bases; bases outside gene matches: 9. This CDR3 contains 15 residues. Per the germline V gene, CDR1 is ENHRY and CDR2 is SYGVKD. Here the CDR3 reads CAISIGQGPTNEQFF. CDR3 in DNA: TGTGCCATCAGTATAGGACAGGGACCTACCAATGAGCAGTTCTTC.

This chain links TRBV15 with TRBJ1-2; D perhaps matches TRBD1 (5 bases). Trimming pared 0 bases from V and 7 bases from J, leaving 18 bases between. This CDR3 is built from 16 residues. Germline assignment: CDR1 LNHNV and CDR2 YYDKDF (reference sequence). CDR3 DNA sequence: TGTGCCACCAGCAGAGATACCGTCGGGGGAGCGAGTGGCTACACCTTC. This translates into CATSRDTVGGASGYTF.

The gene calls are TRBV7-3 and TRBJ2-1, with 10 bases matching TRBD2. The CDR3 has 14 amino acids. Trimming removed 6 bases from V and 4 bases from J; junction bases left unmatched: 3. Germline V gene lookup returns CDR1 SGHTA and CDR2 FQGTGA. In DNA form, the CDR3 reads TGTGCCAGCAGTACTAGCGGGGCATACAATGAGCAGTTCTTC. Protein product: CASSTSGAYNEQFF.

The V gene is TRBV27, the J gene TRBJ1-1; 7 bases fit TRBD1. With V trimmed by 6 bases and J by 4 bases, 5 bases remained unmatched. The CDR3 is 13 residues long. Germline values: CDR1 MNHEY, CDR2 SMNVEV (reference sequence). CDR3 sequence: CASRRQGFTEAFF. CDR3 nucleotides: TGTGCCAGCAGGCGACAGGGTTTCACTGAAGCTTTCTTT.